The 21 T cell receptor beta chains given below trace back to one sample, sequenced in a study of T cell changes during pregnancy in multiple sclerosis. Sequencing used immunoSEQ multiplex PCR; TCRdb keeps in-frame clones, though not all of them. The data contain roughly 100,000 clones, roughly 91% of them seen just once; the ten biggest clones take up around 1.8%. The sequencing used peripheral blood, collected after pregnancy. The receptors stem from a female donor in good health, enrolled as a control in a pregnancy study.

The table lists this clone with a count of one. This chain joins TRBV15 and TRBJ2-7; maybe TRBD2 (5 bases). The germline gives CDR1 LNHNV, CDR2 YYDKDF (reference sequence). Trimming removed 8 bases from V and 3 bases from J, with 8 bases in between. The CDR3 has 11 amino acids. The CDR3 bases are TGTGCCACCGGCGACTACTACGAGCAGTACTTC. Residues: CATGDYYEQYF.

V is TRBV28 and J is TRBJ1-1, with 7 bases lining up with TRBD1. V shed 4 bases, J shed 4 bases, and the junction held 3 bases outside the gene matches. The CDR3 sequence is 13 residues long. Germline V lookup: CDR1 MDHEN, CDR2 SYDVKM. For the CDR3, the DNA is TGTGCCAGCAGTTACAGGGGTGGCACTGAAGCTTTCTTT. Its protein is CASSYRGGTEAFF.

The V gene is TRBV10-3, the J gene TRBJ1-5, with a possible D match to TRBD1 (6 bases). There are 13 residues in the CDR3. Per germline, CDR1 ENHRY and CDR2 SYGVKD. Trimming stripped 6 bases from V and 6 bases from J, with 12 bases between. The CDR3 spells CAISIDRTQPQHF. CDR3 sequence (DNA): TGTGCCATCAGCATCGACAGGACTCAGCCCCAGCATTTT.

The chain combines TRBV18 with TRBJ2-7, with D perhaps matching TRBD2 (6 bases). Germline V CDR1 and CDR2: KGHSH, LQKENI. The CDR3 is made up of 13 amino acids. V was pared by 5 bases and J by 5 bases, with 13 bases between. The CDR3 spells CASSRREGDEQYF. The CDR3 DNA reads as TGTGCCAGCTCAAGGAGGGAAGGGGACGAGCAGTACTTC. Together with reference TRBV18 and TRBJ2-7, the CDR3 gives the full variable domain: NAGVMQNPRHLVRRRGQEARLRCSPMKGHSHVYWYRQLPEEGLKFMVYLQKENIIDESGMPKERFSAEFPKEGPSILRIQQVVRGDSAAYFCASSRREGDEQYFGPGTRLTVT.

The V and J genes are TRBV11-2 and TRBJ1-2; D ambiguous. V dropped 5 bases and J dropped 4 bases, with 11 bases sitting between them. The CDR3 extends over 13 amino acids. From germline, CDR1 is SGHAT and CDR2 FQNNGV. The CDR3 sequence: CASSTSTAYGYTF. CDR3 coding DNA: TGTGCCAGCAGCACAAGCACAGCCTATGGCTACACCTTC.

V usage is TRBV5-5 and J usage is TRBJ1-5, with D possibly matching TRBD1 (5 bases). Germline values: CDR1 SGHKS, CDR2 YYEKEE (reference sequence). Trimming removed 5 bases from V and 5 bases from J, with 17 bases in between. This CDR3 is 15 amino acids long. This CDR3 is CASSPLGRVDQPQHF. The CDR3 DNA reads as TGTGCCAGCAGTCCCCTGGGCAGGGTGGATCAGCCCCAGCATTTT. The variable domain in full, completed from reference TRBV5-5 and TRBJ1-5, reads DAGVTQSPTHLIKTRGQQVTLRCSPISGHKSVSWYQQVLGQGPQFIFQYYEKEERGRGNFPDRFSARQFPNYSSELNVNALLLGDSALYLCASSPLGRVDQPQHFGDGTRLSIL.

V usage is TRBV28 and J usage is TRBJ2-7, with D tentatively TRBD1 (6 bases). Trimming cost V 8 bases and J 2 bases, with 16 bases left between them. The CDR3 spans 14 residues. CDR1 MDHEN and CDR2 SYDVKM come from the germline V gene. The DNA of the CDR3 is TGTGCCAGCGGACCCTCAGGGGCCCCCTACGAGCAGTACTTC. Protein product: CASGPSGAPYEQYF.

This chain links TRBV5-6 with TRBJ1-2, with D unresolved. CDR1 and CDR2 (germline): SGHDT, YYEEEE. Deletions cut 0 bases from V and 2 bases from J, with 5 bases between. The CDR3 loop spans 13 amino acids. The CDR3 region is CASSLGGNYGYTF. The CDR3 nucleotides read TGTGCCAGCAGCTTGGGAGGAAACTATGGCTACACCTTC.

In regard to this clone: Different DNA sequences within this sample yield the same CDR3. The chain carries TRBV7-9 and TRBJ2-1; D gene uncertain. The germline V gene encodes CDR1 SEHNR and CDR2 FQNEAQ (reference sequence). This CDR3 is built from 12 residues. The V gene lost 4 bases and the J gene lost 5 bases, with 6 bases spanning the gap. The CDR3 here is CASSSRDNEQFF. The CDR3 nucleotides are TGTGCCAGCAGCTCCCGGGACAATGAGCAGTTCTTC.

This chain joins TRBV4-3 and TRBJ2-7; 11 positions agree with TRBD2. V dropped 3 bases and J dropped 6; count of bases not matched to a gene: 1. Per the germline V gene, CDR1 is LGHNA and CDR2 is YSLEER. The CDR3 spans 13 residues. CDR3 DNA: TGCGCCAGCAGCCACGGGACTAGCGGCGAGCAGTACTTC. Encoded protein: CASSHGTSGEQYF.

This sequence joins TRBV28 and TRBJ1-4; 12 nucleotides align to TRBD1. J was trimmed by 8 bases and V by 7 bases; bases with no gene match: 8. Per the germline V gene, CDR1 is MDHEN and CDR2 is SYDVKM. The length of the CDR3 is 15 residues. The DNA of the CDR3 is TGTGCCAGCATGCCCCCCGGGACAGGGGGCGAAAAACTGTTTTTT. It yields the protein CASMPPGTGGEKLFF.

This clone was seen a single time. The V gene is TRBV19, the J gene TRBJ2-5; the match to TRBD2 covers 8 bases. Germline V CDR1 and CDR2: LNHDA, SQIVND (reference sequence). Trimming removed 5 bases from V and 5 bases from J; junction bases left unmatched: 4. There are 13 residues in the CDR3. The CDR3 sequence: CASSAASGETQYF. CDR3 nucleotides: TGTGCCAGTAGTGCGGCTAGCGGGGAGACCCAGTACTTC. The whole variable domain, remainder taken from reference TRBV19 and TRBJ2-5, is DGGITQSPKYLFRKEGQNVTLSCEQNLNHDAMYWYRQDPGQGLRLIYYSQIVNDFQKGDIAEGYSVSREKKESFPLTVTSAQKNPTAFYLCASSAASGETQYFGPGTRLLVL.

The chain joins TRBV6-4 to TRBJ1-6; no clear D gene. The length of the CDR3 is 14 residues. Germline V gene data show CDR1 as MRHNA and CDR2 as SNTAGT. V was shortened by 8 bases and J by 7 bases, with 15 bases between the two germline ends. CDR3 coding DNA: TGTGCCAGCTCCGCTACGGCAGGCAATTCACCCCTCCACTTT. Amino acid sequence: CASSATAGNSPLHF.

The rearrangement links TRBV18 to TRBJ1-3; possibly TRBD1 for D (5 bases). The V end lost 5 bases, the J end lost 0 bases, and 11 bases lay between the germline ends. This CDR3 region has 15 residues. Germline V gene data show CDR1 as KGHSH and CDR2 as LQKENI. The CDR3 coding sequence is TGTGCCAGCTCAAATGGGGGGAACTCTGGAAACACCATATATTTT. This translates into CASSNGGNSGNTIYF.

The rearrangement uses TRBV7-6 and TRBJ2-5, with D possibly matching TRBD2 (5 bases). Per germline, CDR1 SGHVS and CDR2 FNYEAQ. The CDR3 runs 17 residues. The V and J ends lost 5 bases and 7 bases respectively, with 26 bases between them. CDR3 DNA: TGTGCCAGCAGCCCAGGACTGGATACTATACAAGTCGGGACCCAGTACTTC. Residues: CASSPGLDTIQVGTQYF. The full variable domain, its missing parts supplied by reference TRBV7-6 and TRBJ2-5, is GAGVSQSPRYKVTKRGQDVALRCDPISGHVSLYWYRQALGQGPEFLTYFNYEAQQDKSGLPNDRFSAERPEGSISTLTIQRTEQRDSAMYRCASSPGLDTIQVGTQYFGPGTRLLVL.

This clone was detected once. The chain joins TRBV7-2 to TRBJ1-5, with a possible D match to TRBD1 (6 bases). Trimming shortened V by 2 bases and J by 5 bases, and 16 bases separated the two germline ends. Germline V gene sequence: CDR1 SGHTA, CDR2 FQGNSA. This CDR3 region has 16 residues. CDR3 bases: TGTGCCAGCAGCTTATGGGTGGGGGCTTCTGATCAGCCCCAGCATTTT. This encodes CASSLWVGASDQPQHF.

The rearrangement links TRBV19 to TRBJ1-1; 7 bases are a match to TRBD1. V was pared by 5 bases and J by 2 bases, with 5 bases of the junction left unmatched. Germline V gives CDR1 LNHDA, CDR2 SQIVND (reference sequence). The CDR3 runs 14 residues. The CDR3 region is CASSFQGGNTEAFF. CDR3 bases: TGTGCCAGTAGTTTTCAGGGGGGAAACACTGAAGCTTTCTTT.

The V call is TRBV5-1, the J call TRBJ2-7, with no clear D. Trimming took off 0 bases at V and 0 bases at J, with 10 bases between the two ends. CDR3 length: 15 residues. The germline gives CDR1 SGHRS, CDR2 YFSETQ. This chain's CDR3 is CASSLGHSSSYEQYF. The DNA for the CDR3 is TGCGCCAGCAGCTTGGGACATTCGAGCTCCTACGAGCAGTACTTC.

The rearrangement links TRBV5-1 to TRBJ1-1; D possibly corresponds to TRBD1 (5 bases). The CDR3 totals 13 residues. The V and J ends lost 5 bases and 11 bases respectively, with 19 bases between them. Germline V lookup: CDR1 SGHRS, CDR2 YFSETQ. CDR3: CASRDTGPATAFF. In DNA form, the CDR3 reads TGCGCCAGCAGAGATACAGGCCCCGCGACGGCTTTCTTT. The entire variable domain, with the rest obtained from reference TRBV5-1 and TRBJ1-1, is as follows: KAGVTQTPRYLIKTRGQQVTLSCSPISGHRSVSWYQQTPGQGLQFLFEYFSETQRNKGNFPGRFSGRQFSNSRSEMNVSTLELGDSALYLCASRDTGPATAFFGQGTRLTVV.

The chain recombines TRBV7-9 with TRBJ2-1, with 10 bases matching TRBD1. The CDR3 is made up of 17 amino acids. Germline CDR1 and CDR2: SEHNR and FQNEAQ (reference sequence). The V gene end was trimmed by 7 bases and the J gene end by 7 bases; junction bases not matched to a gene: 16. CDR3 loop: CASIVPTGQGLGNEQFF. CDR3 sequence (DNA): TGTGCCAGCATCGTTCCGACGGGACAGGGGTTGGGGAATGAGCAGTTCTTC.

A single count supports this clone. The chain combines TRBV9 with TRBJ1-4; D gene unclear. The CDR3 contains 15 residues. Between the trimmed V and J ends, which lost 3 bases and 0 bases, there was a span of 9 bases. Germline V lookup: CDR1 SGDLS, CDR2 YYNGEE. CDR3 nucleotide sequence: TGTGCCAGCAGCGGCGGGTTCGCAACTAATGAAAAACTGTTTTTT. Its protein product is CASSGGFATNEKLFF.